The 9 T cell receptor beta chains in this list originate from one sample, sequenced in a study of blood T cell repertoires in COVID-19. Generated by immunoSEQ multiplex PCR, the TCRdb table keeps only in-frame clones and is missing some. The table lists about 200,000 clones, 75% to 90% of them singletons. The sequenced sample was PBMCs or T cells enriched from blood (not recorded which). The receptor set was obtained from a man between 40 and 49 years old who had recovered from COVID-19.

This chain uses TRBV11-3 with TRBJ1-1; D unresolved. CDR1 and CDR2 from the germline V gene are SGHNT and YENEEA. The germline V and J ends were trimmed by 1 base and 0 bases, with 12 bases remaining between them. The CDR3 totals 16 residues. CDR3 sequence: CASSLVLTNLNTEAFF. The CDR3 bases are TGTGCCAGCAGCTTAGTTTTGACAAATTTGAACACTGAAGCTTTCTTT.

This chain links TRBV15 with TRBJ2-2; D might be TRBD1 (5 bases). Germline CDR1 reads LNHNV; CDR2 reads YYDKDF (reference sequence). V was cut by 5 bases and J by 5 bases, with 12 bases left in between. The CDR3 has 14 amino acids. The CDR3 spells CATSWTQGTGELFF. CDR3 sequence (DNA): TGTGCCACCAGCTGGACCCAGGGTACCGGGGAGCTGTTTTTT.

This sequence joins TRBV7-8 and TRBJ1-1; a weak D match, TRBD1 (6 bases). The CDR3 extends over 13 amino acids. CDR1 and CDR2 from the germline V gene are SGHVS and FQNEAQ. V was clipped by 5 bases and J by 2 bases, with 9 bases between them. CDR3 nucleotide sequence: TGTGCCAGCAGCCAGGACAGAAACACTGAAGCTTTCTTT. It translates to CASSQDRNTEAFF.

The gene calls are TRBV5-5 and TRBJ1-5; TRBD1 might be the D (5 bases). The germline V gene has CDR1 SGHKS and CDR2 YYEKEE (reference sequence). V lost 0 bases, J lost 1 base, and 14 bases lay in between. The CDR3 is made up of 17 amino acids. In nucleotides, the CDR3 is TGTGCCAGCAGCTTGGCCCGACCGGGGGGGAGCAATCAGCCCCAGCATTTT. It encodes CASSLARPGGSNQPQHF.

The chain employs TRBV28 and TRBJ1-2; 8 nucleotides match TRBD1. Losses at the gene ends were 5 bases for V and 8 bases for J; bases not matched to a gene: 4. Looked up from germline, CDR1 is MDHEN and CDR2 is SYDVKM. This CDR3 is built from 12 residues. The DNA for the CDR3 is TGTGCCAGCAGTGGACAGGGCTGGGGCTACACCTTC. Protein: CASSGQGWGYTF.

The chain has TRBV10-3 and TRBJ1-5; unclear D gene. Trimming took off 2 bases at V and 1 base at J, with 12 bases between the two ends. CDR1 and CDR2 (germline): ENHRY, SYGVKD. This CDR3 is built from 16 residues. The CDR3 nucleotides are TGTGCCATCAGTGAGGCCGTGGGGAGCAGCAATCAGCCCCAGCATTTT. It is translated as CAISEAVGSSNQPQHF.

J is TRBJ2-1 and V is TRBV19; 7 bases are a match to TRBD2. The V gene's germline CDR1 is LNHDA and CDR2 SQIVND (reference sequence). The CDR3 consists of 19 residues. V shed 0 bases, J shed 0 bases, and the junction held 11 bases outside the gene matches. The CDR3 loop is CASSIDLLRAGASYNEQFF. The CDR3 coding sequence is TGTGCCAGTAGTATAGATCTACTCCGTGCGGGAGCCTCCTACAATGAGCAGTTCTTC.

This chain uses TRBV9 with TRBJ2-1, with TRBD2 as a possible D gene (6 bases). The germline V gene encodes CDR1 SGDLS and CDR2 YYNGEE. V was clipped by 2 bases and J by 8 bases, with 17 bases between them. The CDR3 is 15 amino acids. CDR3 protein: CASSVGARDWDEQFF. DNA for the CDR3: TGTGCCAGCAGCGTCGGGGCCCGGGACTGGGATGAGCAGTTCTTC.

The genes are TRBV2 and TRBJ2-7, with a weak D call TRBD2 (5 bases). The CDR3 sequence is 13 residues long. V lost 5 bases to trimming and J lost 2 bases, with 10 bases between them. CDR1 and CDR2 from the germline V gene are SNHLY and FYNNEI. In DNA, the CDR3 is TGTGCCAGCAGTCTACTAGAAACCTACGAGCAGTACTTC. Protein: CASSLLETYEQYF.